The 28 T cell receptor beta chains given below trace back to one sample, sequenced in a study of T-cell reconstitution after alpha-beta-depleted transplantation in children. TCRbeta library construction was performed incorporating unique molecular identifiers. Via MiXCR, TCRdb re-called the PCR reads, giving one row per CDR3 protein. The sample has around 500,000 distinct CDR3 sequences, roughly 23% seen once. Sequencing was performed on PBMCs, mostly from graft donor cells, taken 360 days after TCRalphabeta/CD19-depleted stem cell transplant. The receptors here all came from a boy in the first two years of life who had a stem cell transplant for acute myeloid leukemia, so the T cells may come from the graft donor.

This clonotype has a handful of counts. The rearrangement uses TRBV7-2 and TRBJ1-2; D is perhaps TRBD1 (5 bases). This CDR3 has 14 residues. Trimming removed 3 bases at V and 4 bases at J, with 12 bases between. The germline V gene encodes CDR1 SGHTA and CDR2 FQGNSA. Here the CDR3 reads CASSFLGTRYGYTF. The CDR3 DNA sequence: TGTGCCAGCAGCTTCCTCGGGACTCGCTATGGCTACACCTTC.

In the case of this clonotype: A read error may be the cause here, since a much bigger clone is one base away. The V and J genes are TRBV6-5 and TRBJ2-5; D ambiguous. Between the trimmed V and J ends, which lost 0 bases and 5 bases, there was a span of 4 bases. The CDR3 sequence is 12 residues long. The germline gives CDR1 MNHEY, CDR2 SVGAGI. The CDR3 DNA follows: TGTGCCAGCAGTTACTCGATGGAGACCCAGTACTTC. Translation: CASSYSMETQYF.

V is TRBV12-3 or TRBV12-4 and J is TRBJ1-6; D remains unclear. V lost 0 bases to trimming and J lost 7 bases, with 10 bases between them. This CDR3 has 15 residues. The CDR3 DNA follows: TGTGCCAGCAGTTTAGCGCAAAGCAGAAATTCACCCCTCCACTTT. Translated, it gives CASSLAQSRNSPLHF.

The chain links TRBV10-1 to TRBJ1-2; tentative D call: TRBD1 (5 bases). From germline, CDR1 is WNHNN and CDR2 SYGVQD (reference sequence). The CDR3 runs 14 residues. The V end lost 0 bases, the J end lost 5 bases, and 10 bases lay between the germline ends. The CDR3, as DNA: TGCGCCAGCAGTGAGTCGGGCAGGGAGTATGGCTACACCTTC. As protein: CASSESGREYGYTF.

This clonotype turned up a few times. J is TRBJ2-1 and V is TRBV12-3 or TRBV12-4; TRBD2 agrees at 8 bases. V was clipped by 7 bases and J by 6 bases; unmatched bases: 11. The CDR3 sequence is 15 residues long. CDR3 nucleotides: TGTGCCAGCAAGCCCGGGCGGGGGGACATCAATGAGCAGTTCTTC. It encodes CASKPGRGDINEQFF.

The CDR3 spells CATSVTSGGANNEQFF. CDR3 in DNA: TGTGCCACCAGTGTTACGAGCGGGGGGGCGAACAATGAGCAGTTCTTC. This chain links TRBV24-1 with TRBJ2-1, with 10 nucleotides matching TRBD2. CDR3 size: 16 residues. Germline CDR1 reads KGHDR; CDR2 reads SFDVKD. The ends lost 5 bases at V and 5 bases at J; junction bases unmatched: 8.

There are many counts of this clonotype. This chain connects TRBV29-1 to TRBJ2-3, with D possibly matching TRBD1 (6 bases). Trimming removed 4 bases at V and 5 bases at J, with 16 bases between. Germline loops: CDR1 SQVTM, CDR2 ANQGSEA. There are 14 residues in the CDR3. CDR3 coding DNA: TGCAGCGTTGGGCCAGGACAGTTGGTAGATACGCAGTATTTT. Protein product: CSVGPGQLVDTQYF.

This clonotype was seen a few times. The CDR3 DNA is TGCAGTGCTCAATCTACAGGGGGCTCTGGAAACACCATATATTTT. It codes for CSAQSTGGSGNTIYF. V gene TRBV20-1 combines with J gene TRBJ1-3, with 8 positions matching TRBD1. CDR3 size: 15 residues. Unmatched junction bases numbered 6, after V lost 5 bases and J lost 0 bases. The germline V gene has CDR1 DFQATT and CDR2 SNEGSKA (reference sequence).

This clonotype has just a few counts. CDR3 region: CASSYSIVGGGTDTQYF. CDR3 bases: TGTGCCAGCAGTTACTCGATAGTGGGGGGGGGGACAGATACGCAGTATTTT. The chain carries TRBV6-5 and TRBJ2-3; TRBD2 matches at 7 bases. The ends lost 0 bases at V and 3 bases at J; junction bases unmatched: 9. The CDR3 consists of 17 residues. Germline V lookup: CDR1 MNHEY, CDR2 SVGAGI.

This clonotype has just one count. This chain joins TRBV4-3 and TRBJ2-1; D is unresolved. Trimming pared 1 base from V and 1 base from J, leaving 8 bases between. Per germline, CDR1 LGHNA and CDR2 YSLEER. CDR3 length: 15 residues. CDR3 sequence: CASSQGRQSYNEQFF. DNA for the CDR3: TGCGCCAGCAGCCAAGGAAGGCAATCCTACAATGAGCAGTTCTTC.

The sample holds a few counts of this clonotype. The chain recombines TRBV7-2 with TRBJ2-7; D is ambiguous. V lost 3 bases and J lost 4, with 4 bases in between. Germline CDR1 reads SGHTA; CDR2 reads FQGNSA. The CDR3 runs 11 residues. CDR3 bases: TGTGCCAGCAGCTTCCAATACGAGCAGTACTTC. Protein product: CASSFQYEQYF.

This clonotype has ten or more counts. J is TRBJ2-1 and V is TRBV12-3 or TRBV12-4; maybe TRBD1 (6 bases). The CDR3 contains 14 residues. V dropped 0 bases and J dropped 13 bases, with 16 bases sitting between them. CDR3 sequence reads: CASSLAGAQGSQFF. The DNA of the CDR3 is TGTGCCAGCAGTTTAGCGGGGGCCCAAGGATCCCAGTTCTTC.

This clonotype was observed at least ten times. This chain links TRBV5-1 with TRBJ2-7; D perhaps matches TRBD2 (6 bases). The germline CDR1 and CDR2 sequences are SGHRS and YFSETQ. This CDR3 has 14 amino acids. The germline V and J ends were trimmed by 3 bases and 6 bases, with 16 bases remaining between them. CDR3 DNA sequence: TGCGCCAGCAGCTACTACAATGGCGGGGTCGAGCAGTACTTC. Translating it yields CASSYYNGGVEQYF. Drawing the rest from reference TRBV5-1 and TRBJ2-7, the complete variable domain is KAGVTQTPRYLIKTRGQQVTLSCSPISGHRSVSWYQQTPGQGLQFLFEYFSETQRNKGNFPGRFSGRQFSNSRSEMNVSTLELGDSALYLCASSYYNGGVEQYFGPGTRLTVT.

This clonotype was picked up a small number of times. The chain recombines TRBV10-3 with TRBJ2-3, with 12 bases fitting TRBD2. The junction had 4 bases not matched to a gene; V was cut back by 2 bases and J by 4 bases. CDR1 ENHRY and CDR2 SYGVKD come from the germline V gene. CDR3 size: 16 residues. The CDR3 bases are TGTGCCATCAGTGAGCGGGCTAGCGGGGGGGCAGATACGCAGTATTTT. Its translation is CAISERASGGADTQYF.

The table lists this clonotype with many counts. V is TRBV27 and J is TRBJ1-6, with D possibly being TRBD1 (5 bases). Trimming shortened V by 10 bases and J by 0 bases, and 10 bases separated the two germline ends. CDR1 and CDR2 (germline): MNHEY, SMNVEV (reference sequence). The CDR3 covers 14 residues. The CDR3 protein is CATRGSSYNSPLHF. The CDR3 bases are TGTGCCACGCGGGGGAGCTCCTATAATTCACCCCTCCACTTT.

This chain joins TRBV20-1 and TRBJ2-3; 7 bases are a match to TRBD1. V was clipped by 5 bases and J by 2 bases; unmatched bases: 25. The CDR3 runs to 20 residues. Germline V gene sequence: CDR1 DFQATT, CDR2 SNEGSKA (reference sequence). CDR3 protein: CSALPILQGGPVPFTDTQYF. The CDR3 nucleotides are TGCAGTGCTCTTCCCATTCTACAAGGGGGCCCCGTCCCTTTCACAGATACGCAGTATTTT.

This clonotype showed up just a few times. The CDR3 sequence: CSASSDTSNEQFF. DNA for the CDR3: TGCAGTGCTAGTTCCGACACTAGCAATGAGCAGTTCTTC. The chain uses TRBV20-1 and TRBJ2-1; D may be TRBD2 (5 bases). This CDR3 is built from 13 residues. V was cut by 3 bases and J by 6 bases, with 12 bases left in between. Germline lookup yields CDR1 DFQATT and CDR2 SNEGSKA (reference sequence).

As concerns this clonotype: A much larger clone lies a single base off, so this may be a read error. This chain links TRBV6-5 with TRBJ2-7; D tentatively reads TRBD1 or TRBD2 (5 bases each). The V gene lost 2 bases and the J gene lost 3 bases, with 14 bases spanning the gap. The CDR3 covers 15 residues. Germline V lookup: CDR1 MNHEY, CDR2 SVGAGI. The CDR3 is CASSYQGRAVYEQYF. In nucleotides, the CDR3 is TGTGCCAGCAGTTACCAGGGACGGGCGGTCTACGAGCAGTACTTC.

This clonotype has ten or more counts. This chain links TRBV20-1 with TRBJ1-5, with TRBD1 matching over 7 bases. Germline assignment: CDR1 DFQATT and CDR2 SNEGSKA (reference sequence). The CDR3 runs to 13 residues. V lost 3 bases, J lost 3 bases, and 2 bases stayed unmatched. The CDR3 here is CSARGQLNQPQHF. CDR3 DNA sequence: TGCAGTGCTAGGGGACAGCTCAATCAGCCCCAGCATTTT.

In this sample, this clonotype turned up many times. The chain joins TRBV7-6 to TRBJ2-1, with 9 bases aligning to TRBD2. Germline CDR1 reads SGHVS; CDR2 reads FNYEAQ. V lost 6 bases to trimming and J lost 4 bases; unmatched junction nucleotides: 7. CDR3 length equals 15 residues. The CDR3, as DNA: TGTGCCAGCAGACGACTAGCGGAAAATTACAATGAGCAGTTCTTC. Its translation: CASRRLAENYNEQFF.

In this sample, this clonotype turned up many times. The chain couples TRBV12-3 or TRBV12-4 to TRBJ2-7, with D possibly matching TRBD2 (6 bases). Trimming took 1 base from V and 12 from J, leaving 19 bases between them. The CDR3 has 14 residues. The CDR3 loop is CASSLVREVFVLYF. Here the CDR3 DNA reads TGTGCCAGCAGTTTAGTGAGGGAGGTGTTCGTGTTGTACTTC.

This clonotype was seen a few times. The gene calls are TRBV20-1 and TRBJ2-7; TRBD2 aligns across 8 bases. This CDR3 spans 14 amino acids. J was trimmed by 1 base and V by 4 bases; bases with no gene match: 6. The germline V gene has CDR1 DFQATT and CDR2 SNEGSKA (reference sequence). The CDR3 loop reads CSATRTSRSYEQYV. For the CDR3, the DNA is TGCAGTGCTACTAGGACTAGCAGGTCCTACGAGCAGTACGTC.

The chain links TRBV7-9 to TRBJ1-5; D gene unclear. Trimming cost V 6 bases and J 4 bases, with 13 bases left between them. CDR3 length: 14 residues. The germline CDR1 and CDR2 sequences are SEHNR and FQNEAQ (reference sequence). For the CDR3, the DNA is TGTGCCAGCAGTCCCGGCAGCGCAAATCAGCCCCAGCATTTT. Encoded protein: CASSPGSANQPQHF.

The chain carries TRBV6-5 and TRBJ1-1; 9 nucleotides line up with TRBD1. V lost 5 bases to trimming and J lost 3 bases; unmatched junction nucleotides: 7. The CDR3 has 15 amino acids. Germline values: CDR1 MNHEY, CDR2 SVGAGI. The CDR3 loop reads CASSNRDRDHTEAFF. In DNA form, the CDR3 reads TGTGCCAGCAGTAACCGGGACAGGGATCACACTGAAGCTTTCTTT.

CDR3 bases: TGTGCCAGCAGTTTGGGGCAGCTCAATGAGCAGTTCTTC. Encoded protein: CASSLGQLNEQFF. This chain connects TRBV28 to TRBJ2-1; TRBD1 is a possible D gene (5 bases). CDR1 and CDR2 from the germline V gene are MDHEN and SYDVKM. V lost 3 bases, J lost 6 bases, and 9 bases lay in between. The CDR3 has 13 residues.

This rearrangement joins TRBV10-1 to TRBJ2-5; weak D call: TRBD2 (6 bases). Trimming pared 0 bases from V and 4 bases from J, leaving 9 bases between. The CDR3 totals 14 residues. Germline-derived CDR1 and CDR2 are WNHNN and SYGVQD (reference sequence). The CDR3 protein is CASSESTGGETQYF. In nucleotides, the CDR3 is TGCGCCAGCAGTGAGTCGACCGGGGGAGAGACCCAGTACTTC.

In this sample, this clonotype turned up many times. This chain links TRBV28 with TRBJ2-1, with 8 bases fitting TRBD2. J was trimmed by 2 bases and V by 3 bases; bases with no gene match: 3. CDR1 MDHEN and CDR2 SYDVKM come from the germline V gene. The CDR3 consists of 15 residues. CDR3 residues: CASSFRRGAYNEQFF. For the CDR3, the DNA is TGTGCCAGCAGTTTTCGGCGGGGGGCCTACAATGAGCAGTTCTTC.

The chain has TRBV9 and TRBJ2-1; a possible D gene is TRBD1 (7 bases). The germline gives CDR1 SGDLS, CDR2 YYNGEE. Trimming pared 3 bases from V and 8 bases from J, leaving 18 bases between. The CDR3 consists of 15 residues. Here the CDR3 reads CASSDGGGGTDEQFF. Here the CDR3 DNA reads TGTGCCAGCAGCGATGGAGGGGGCGGCACGGATGAGCAGTTCTTC.